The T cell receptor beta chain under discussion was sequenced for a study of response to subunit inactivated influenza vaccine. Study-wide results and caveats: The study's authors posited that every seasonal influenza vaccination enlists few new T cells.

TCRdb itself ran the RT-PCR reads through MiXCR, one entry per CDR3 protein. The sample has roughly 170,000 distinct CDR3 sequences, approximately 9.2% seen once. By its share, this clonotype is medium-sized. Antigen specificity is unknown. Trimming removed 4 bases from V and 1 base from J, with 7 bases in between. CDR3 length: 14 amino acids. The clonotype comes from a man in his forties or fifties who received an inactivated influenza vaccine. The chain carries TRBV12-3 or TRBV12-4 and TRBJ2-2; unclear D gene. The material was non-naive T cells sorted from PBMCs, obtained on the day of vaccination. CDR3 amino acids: CASSWAGNTGELFF. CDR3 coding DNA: TGTGCCAGCAGTTGGGCAGGGAACACCGGGGAGCTGTTTTTT.